In its sample, the clone carrying this T cell receptor beta chain ranks as large (0.1 to 1%). V lost 1 base, J lost 4 bases, and 11 bases lay in between. CDR1 is SGHVS and CDR2 is FQNEAQ in the germline V gene. This CDR3 region has 14 residues. This sample is part of a study of control samples from healthy donors and cancer patients. Here immunoSEQ multiplex PCR was the method, and the copy in TCRdb shows in-frame clones only, minus some. The sample contains approximately 82,000 clones, 94% of which appear only once. This clonotype was sampled from a woman between 18 and 29 years old in good health. Input material: blood. This chain links TRBV7-8 with TRBJ2-7; D is undetermined. CDR3 DNA: TGTGCCAGCAGCTTAGATTGGAAGGGTTACGAGCAGTACTTC. Translating it yields CASSLDWKGYEQYF.